This TCR beta chain was sequenced during a study of beta chain features in type 1 diabetes. This clone was observed a few times. Its specificity is not known. The study, taken as a whole, reports: Within the patient group, naive, central memory and Treg TCRB repertoires appeared more similar to each other than within healthy donors.

The ends were cut back, 4 bases at V and 6 bases at J, with 17 bases in the middle. This CDR3 is 16 amino acids long. Germline CDR1 is SGHNT and CDR2 is YYREEE (reference sequence). Every isolated RNA sample was fully reverse transcribed, so sequencing captured expressed TCRB transcripts. Produced via immunoSEQ multiplex PCR; TCRdb's table is partial and in-frame only. The repertoire holds around 450,000 clones, with approximately 10% as singletons. The gene calls are TRBV5-4 and TRBJ1-6, with unresolved D. The sequence derives from a woman aged 18-29 years in good health. The sequencing sample was made of naive CD4+ T cells from blood. The CDR3 here is CASSPEPVRSNSPLHF. The CDR3 bases are TGTGCCAGCAGCCCGGAGCCGGTAAGGTCTAATTCACCCCTCCACTTT.